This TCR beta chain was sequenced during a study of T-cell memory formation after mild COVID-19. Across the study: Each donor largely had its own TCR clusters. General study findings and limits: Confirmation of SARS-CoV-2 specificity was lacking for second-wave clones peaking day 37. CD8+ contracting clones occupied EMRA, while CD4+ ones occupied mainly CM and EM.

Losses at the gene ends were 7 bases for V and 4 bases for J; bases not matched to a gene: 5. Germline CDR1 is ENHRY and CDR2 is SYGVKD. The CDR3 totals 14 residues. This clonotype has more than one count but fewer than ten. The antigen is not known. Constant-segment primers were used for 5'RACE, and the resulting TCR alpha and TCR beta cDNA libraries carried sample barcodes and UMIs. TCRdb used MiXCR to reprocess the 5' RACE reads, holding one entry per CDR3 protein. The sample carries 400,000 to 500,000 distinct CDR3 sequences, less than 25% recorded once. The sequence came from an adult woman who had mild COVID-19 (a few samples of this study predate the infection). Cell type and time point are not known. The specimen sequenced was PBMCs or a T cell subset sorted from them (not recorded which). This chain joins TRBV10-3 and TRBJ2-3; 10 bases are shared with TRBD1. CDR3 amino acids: CAIKGQGHPDTQYF. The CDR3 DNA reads TGTGCCATCAAGGGACAGGGGCACCCAGATACGCAGTATTTT.